The source of this TCR beta chain is a study of blood T cell repertoires in COVID-19. Study summary: Italy, Spain and the United States were the sources of the convalescent and acute COVID-19 samples. T cells, B-cell-depleted T cells, or PBMCs supplied cDNA or gDNA.

Authors' data handling: Amplification from reference gene primers served as the basis for estimated nucleated cell counts. Repertoires were generated with immunoSEQ multiplex PCR, while TCRdb's copy carries only in-frame clones and drops some. The DNA was the basis for D and trimming; V, J and clone size are from that table. The sample contains 300,000 or so clones, 70% to 90% of which appear only once. The CDR3 spans 16 residues. The V end lost 5 bases, the J end lost 7 bases, and 22 bases lay between the germline ends. Germline CDR1 reads KGHDR; CDR2 reads SFDVKD. The chain combines TRBV24-1 with TRBJ1-1, with D unclear. This TCR derives from a middle-aged woman with acute or convalescent COVID-19. The sample was peripheral blood. For the CDR3, the DNA is TGTGCCACCAGTGTTAGTATTTTTTCAAGAAACGGTGAAGCTTTCTTT. Protein sequence: CATSVSIFSRNGEAFF.